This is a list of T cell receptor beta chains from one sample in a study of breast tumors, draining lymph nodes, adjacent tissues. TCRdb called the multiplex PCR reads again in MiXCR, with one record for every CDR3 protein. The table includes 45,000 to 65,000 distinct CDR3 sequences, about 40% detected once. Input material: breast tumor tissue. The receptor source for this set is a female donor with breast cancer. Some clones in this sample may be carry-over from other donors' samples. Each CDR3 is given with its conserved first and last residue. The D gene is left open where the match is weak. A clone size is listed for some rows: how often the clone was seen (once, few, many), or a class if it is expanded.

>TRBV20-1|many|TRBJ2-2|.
TGCAGTGCTAGCGTTAGCGGTTCGACCGGGGAGCTGTTTTTT
CSASVSGSTGELFF
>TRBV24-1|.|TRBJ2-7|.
TGTGCCTCCGAATACCGGGGCAAGGGAATATACGAGCAGTACTTC
CASEYRGKGIYEQYF
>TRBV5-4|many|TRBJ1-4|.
TGTGCCAGCAGCACCCGGGTGAATGATGAAAAACTGTTTTTT
CASSTRVNDEKLFF
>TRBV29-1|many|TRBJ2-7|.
TGCAGCGTCGTGAGGGCCAACTACGAGCAGTACTTC
CSVVRANYEQYF
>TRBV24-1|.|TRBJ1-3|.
TGTGCCACCAGACCCCCCCCCACTCGACACAGGGATGGTGGTTTATTTGGAAACACCATATATTTT
CATRPPPTRHRDGGLFGNTIYF
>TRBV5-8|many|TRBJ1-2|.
TGTGCCAGCAGCGTAACCCCAGGGAGGTCCAACTATGGCTACACCTTC
CASSVTPGRSNYGYTF
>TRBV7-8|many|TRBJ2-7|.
TGTGCCAGCAGCTCCCTCCTGCGGGGCTACGAGCAGTACTTC
CASSSLLRGYEQYF
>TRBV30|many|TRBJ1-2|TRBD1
TGTGCCTGGAAAGAAGGACAGGGGACTTGGTATGGCTACACCTTC
CAWKEGQGTWYGYTF
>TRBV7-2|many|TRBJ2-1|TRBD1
TGTGCCAGCAGCTTACAAGGACAGGATTACAATGAGCAGTTCTTC
CASSLQGQDYNEQFF
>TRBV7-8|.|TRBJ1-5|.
TGTGCCAGCGCCGGGACAAAGCAATCAGCCCAGCATTTT
CASAGTKQSAQHF
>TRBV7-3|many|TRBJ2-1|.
TGTGCCAGCAGCTCCGACCGAAGCGGAGACAATGAGCAGTTCTTC
CASSSDRSGDNEQFF
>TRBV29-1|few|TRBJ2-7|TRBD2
TGCAGCGTTCCAAGCGGGAGGGTTGATGAGCAGTACTTC
CSVPSGRVDEQYF
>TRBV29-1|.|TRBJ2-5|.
TGCAGCGTTGAGATCGCCCCTGGGGAGTACCAAGAGACCCAGTACTTC
CSVEIAPGEYQETQYF
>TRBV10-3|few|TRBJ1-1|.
TGTGCCATCAGTGAGAGAGGGGCAGAAGAATTTGAAGCTTTCTTT
CAISERGAEEFEAFF
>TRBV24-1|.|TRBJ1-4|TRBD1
TGTGCCACCAGTGAAGCGTGCGGCAGGGACAGGGGCGGAACTAATGAAAAACTGTTTTTT
CATSEACGRDRGGTNEKLFF
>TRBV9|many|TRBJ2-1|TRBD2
TGTGCCAGCAGCGTATCCCCGGGACTAGCGAATGAGCAGTTCTTC
CASSVSPGLANEQFF
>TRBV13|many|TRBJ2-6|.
TGTGCCAGCAGTCGATACAGGGCTGGGGCCAACGTCCTGACTTTC
CASSRYRAGANVLTF